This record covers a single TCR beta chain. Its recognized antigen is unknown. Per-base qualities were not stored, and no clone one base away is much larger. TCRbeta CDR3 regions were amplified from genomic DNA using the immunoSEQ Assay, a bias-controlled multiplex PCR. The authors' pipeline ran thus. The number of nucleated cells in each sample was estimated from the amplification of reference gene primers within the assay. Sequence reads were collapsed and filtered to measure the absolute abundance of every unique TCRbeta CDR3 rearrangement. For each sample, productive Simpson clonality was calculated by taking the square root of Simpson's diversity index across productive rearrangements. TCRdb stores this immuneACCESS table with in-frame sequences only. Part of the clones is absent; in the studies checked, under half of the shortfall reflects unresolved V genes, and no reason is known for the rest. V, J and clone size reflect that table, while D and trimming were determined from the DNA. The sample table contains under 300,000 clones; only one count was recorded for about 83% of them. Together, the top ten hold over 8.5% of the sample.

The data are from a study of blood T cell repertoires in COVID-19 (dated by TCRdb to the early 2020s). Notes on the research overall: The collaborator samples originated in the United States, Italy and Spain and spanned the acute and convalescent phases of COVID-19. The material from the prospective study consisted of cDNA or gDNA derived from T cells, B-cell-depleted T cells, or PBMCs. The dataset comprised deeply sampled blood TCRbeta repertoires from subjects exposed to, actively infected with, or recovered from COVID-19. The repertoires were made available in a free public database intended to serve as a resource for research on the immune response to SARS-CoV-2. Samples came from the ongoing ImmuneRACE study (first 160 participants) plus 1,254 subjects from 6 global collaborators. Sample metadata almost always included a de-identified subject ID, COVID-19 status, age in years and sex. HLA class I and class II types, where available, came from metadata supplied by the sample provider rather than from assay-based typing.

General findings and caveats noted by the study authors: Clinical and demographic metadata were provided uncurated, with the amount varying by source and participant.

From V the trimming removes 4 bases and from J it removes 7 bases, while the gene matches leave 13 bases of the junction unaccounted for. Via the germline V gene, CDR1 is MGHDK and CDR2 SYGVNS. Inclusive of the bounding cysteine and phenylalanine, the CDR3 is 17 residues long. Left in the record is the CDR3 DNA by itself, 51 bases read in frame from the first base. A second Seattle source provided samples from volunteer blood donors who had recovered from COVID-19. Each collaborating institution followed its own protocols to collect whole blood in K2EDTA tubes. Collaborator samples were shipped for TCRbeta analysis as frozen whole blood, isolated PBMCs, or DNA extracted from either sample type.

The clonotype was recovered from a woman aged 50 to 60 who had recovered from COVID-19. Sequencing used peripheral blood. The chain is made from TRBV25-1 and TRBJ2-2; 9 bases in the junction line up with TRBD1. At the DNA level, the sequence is TGTGCCAGCAGTGTGCCACATACAGGGGGCTTTGACGGGGAGCTGTTTTTT. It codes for CASSVPHTGGFDGELFF.